The sample holds many counts of the clone carrying this T cell receptor (beta chain). Diagnosing involved the use of clinical symptoms, serum thyroxine and TRAb, thyroid ultrasound and orbital computed tomography. The blood sample dates from first hyperthyroidism diagnosis, preceding any ophthalmopathy symptoms. This CDR3 comprises 17 residues. CDR1 and CDR2 from the germline V gene are MGHRA and YSYEKL. The J segment lost 4 bases and the V segment lost 0 bases, leaving 5 bases of the junction unmatched. This sample was taken from a study of T cells in Graves' hyperthyroidism and ophthalmopathy. TCR beta CDR3 regions were amplified from RNA transcripts. Initially, a first-round RT-PCR of the TCR CDR3 employed the HTBI primer set. TCRdb called the multiplex PCR reads again in MiXCR, with one record for every CDR3 protein. This repertoire shows around 300,000 distinct CDR3 sequences, about 14% found once; its top ten account for 7% to 8.5%.

The chain employs TRBV4-1 and TRBJ2-1, with 11 bases aligning to TRBD2. Sequenced sample: blood. The sequence was collected from a woman aged 30 to 39 with Graves' hyperthyroidism that later progressed to Graves' ophthalmopathy. The CDR3 DNA sequence: TGCGCCAGCAGCCAAGAACCCGGGACTAGCGGTTACAATGAGCAGTTCTTC. Translation gives CASSQEPGTSGYNEQFF.